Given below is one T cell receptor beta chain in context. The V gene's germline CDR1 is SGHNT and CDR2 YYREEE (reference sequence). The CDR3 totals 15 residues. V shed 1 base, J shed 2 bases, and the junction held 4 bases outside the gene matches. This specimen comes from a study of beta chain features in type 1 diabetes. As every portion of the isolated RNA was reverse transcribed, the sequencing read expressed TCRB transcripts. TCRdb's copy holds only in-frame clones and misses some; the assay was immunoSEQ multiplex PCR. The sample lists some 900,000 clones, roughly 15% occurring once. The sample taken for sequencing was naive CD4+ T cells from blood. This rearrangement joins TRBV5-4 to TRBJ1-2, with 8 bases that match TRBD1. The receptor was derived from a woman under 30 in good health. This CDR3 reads CASSLKTGDNYGYTF. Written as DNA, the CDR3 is TGTGCCAGCAGCTTGAAGACAGGGGACAACTATGGCTACACCTTC.